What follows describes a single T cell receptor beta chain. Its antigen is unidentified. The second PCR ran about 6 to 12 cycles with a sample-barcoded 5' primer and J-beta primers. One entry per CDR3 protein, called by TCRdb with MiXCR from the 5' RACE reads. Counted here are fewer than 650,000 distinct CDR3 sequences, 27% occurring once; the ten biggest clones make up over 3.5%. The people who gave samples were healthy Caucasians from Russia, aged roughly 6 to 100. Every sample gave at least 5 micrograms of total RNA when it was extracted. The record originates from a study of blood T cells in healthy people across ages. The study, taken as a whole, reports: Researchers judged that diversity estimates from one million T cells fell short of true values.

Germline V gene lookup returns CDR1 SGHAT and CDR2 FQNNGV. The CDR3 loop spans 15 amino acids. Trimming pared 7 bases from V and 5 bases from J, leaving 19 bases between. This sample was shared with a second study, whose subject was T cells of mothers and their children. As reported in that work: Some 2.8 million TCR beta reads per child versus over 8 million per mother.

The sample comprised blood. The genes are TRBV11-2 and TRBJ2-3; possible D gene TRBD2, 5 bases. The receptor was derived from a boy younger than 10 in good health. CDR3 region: CASTLAEGPKDTQYF. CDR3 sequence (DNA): TGTGCCAGCACCCTAGCTGAGGGCCCGAAAGATACGCAGTATTTT.